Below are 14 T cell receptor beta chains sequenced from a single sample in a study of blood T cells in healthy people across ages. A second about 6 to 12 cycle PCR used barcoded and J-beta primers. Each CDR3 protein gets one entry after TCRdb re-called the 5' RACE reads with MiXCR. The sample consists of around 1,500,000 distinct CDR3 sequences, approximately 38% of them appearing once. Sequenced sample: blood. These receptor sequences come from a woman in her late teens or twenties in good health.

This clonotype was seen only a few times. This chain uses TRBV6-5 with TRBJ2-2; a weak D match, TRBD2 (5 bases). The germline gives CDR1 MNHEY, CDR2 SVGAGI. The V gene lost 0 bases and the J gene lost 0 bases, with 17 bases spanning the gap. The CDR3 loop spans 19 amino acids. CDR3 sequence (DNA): TGTGCCAGCAGTTACTCCGCTAGCTTCCTACTCGCGAACACCGGGGAGCTGTTTTTT. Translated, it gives CASSYSASFLLANTGELFF.

CDR3 sequence (DNA): TGTGCCAGCAGCGCCGGGGTCCAGGGGAACCTTGGCTACACCTTC. This gives the protein CASSAGVQGNLGYTF. The J gene is TRBJ1-2, the V gene TRBV7-9, with D possibly being TRBD1 (6 bases). This CDR3 spans 15 amino acids. V lost 5 bases, J lost 7 bases, and 20 bases lay in between. Germline lookup yields CDR1 SEHNR and CDR2 FQNEAQ (reference sequence).

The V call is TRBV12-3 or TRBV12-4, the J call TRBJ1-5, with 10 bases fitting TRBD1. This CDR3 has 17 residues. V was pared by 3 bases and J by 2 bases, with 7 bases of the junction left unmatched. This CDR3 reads CASSFPGTGDGNQPQHF. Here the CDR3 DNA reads TGTGCCAGCAGTTTTCCCGGGACAGGGGATGGCAATCAGCCCCAGCATTTT.

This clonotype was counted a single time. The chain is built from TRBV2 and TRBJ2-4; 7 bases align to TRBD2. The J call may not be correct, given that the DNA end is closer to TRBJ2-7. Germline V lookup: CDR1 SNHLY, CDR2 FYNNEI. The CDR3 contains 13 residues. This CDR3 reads CASLPPGRYEQYF. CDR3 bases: TGTGCCAGCCTCCCCCCCGGGAGGTACGAGCAGTACTTC.

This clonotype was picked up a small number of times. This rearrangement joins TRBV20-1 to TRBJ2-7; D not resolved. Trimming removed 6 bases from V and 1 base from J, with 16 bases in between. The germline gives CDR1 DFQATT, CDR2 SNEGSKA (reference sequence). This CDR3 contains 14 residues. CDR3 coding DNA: TGCAGTGCACCAAACCAGGAGAAGTCCTACGAGCAGTACTTC. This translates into CSAPNQEKSYEQYF.

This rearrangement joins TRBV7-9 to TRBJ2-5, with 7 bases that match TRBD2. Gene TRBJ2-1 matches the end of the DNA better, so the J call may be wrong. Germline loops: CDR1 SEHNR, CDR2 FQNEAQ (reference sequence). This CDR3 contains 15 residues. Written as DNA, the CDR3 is TGTGCCAGCAGCCCCCAGGGAGGGAACCAAGAGACCCAGTTCTTC. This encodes CASSPQGGNQETQFF.

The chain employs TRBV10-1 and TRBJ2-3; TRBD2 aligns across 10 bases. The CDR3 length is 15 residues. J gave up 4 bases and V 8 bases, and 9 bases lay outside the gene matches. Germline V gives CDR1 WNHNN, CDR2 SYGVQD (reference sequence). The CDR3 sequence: CASHGLAGVPDTQYF. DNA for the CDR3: TGCGCCAGCCACGGGCTAGCGGGGGTCCCAGATACGCAGTATTTT.

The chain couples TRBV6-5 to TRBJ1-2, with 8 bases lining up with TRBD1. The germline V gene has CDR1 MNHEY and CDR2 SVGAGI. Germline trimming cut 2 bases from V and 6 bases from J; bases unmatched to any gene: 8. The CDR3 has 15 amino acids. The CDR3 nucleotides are TGTGCCAGCAGTTACGCGACTCGACAGGGGCATGGCTACACCTTC. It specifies CASSYATRQGHGYTF.

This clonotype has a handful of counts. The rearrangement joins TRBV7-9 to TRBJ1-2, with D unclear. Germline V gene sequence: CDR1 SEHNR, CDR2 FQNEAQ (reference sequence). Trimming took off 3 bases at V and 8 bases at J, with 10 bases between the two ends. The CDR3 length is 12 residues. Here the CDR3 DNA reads TGTGCCAGCAGCTTTACGGTTACCGGCTACACCTTC. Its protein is CASSFTVTGYTF. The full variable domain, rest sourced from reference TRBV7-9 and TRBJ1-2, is DTGVSQNPRHKITKRGQNVTFRCDPISEHNRLYWYRQTLGQGPEFLTYFQNEAQLEKSRLLSDRFSAERPKGSFSTLEIQRTEQGDSAMYLCASSFTVTGYTFGSGTRLTVV.

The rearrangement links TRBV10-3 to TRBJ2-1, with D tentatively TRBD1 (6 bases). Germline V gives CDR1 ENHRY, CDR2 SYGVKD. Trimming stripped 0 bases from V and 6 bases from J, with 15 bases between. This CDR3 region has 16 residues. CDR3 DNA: TGTGCCATCAGTGAGTCGCATACAGGGATCGGCAATGAGCAGTTCTTC. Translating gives CAISESHTGIGNEQFF.

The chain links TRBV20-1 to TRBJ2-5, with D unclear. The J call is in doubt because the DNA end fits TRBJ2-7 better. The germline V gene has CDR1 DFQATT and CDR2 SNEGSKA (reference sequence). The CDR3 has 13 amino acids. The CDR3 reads CSAARSGYYEQYF. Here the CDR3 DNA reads TGCAGTGCCGCCCGGTCGGGCTACTACGAGCAGTACTTC.

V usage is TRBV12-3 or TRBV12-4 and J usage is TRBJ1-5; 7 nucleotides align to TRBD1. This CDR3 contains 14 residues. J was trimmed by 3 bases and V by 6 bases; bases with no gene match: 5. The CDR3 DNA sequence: TGTGCCAGCAGCAAGACAGGGACCAATCAGCCCCAGCATTTT. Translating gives CASSKTGTNQPQHF.

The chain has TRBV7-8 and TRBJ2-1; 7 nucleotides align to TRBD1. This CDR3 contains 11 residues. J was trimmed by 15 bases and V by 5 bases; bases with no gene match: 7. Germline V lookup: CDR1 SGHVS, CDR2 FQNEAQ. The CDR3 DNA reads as TGTGCCAGCAGCCACGACAGGGCTTGGTTCTTC. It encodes CASSHDRAWFF.

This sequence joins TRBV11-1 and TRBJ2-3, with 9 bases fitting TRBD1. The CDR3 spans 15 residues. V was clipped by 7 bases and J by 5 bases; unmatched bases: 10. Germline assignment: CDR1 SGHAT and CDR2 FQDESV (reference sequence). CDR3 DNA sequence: TGTGCCAGCATCGTCTCTCCGGGACAGGGAGATACGCAGTATTTT. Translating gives CASIVSPGQGDTQYF.